Presented here are 22 T cell receptor beta chains from one specimen sequenced in a study of shared clonotypes between healthy human individuals (dated by TCRdb to the early 2020s). CD8 naive samples consisted of CD45RO-negative cells that were positively selected for CCR7, yielding a CD45RA+CCR7+ population without TemRA cells. The library was produced with the immunoSEQ multiplex PCR assay. TCRdb provides this immuneACCESS table in a form limited to in-frame rearrangements. Some clones are lacking; in checked studies, under half of them reflect an unresolved V gene, and why the rest are absent is not known. The sample records around 2.1 million clones, around 93% of which are singletons. The ten largest clonotypes hold 1.5% to 2% of the sample. The specimen was naive CD8+ T cells from PBMCs. Interpreted using the paper, the cell subset or site label stands for: CD45RA+CCR7+. The source of these receptors is a man younger than 35 in good health. Some clones in this sample may be carry-over from other donors' samples.

This chain joins TRBV7-9 and TRBJ1-2; TRBD1 is a possible D gene (6 bases). Germline assignment: CDR1 SEHNR and CDR2 FQNEAQ (reference sequence). Trimming stripped 5 bases from V and 6 bases from J, with 10 bases between. CDR3 length: 12 residues. The chain's CDR3 is CASSPGGHGYTF. The CDR3 nucleotides read TGTGCCAGCAGCCCTGGGGGGCATGGCTACACCTTC.

J is TRBJ2-1 and V is TRBV11-2, with D possibly being TRBD2 (5 bases). The CDR3 loop spans 13 amino acids. V lost 4 bases and J lost 14, with 18 bases in between. Germline-derived CDR1 and CDR2 are SGHAT and FQNNGV. The CDR3 DNA reads as TGTGCCAGCAGCTCCAACCCCCGACTCGGGGAGTTCTTC. Protein: CASSSNPRLGEFF.

This clone has only a few counts. V usage is TRBV9 and J usage is TRBJ1-1; possibly TRBD1 for D (6 bases). The CDR3 contains 13 residues. V shed 4 bases and J shed 3 bases, with 10 bases lying between them. From germline, CDR1 is SGDLS and CDR2 YYNGEE. CDR3 region: CASSSEGDTEAFF. In DNA form, the CDR3 reads TGTGCCAGCAGCTCAGAGGGGGACACTGAAGCTTTCTTT.

V usage is TRBV10-2 and J usage is TRBJ2-3, with D unresolved. This CDR3 is built from 13 residues. V lost 3 bases and J 3 bases, leaving 7 bases between the germline ends. Germline values: CDR1 WSHSY, CDR2 SAAADI. CDR3 nucleotide sequence: TGCGCCAGCAGTGAAGGGATGACAGATACGCAGTATTTT. Its translation: CASSEGMTDTQYF.

V is TRBV7-9 and J is TRBJ2-2; no reliable D call. Germline V gene sequence: CDR1 SEHNR, CDR2 FQNEAQ (reference sequence). This CDR3 region has 13 residues. Deletions cut 5 bases from V and 0 bases from J, with 4 bases between. This CDR3 reads CASSPANTGELFF. In DNA form, the CDR3 reads TGTGCCAGCAGCCCGGCGAACACCGGGGAGCTGTTTTTT.

CDR3 DNA sequence: TGCGCCAGCAGCCAAACGCGCGAGGCTGGCTCCTACGAGCAGTACTTC. Its translation is CASSQTREAGSYEQYF. The chain carries TRBV4-3 and TRBJ2-7; D not certain. Germline V gene lookup returns CDR1 LGHNA and CDR2 YSLEER. The CDR3 has 16 amino acids. Between the trimmed V and J ends, which lost 2 bases and 0 bases, there was a span of 14 bases.

Concerning this clone: The same CDR3 can be traced to other DNA sequences in this sample. The V and J genes are TRBV9 and TRBJ1-5; TRBD1 agrees at 8 bases. With 4 bases clipped from V and 7 bases from J, the junction kept 7 bases outside the gene matches. Germline V gene sequence: CDR1 SGDLS, CDR2 YYNGEE. The CDR3 sequence is 14 residues long. Here the CDR3 reads CASSPGQGRQPQHF. CDR3 in DNA: TGTGCCAGCAGCCCAGGACAGGGACGACAGCCCCAGCATTTT.

The V and J genes are TRBV27 and TRBJ1-2; tentative D call: TRBD1 (5 bases). V lost 6 bases to trimming and J lost 3 bases, with 14 bases between them. Germline values: CDR1 MNHEY, CDR2 SMNVEV (reference sequence). This CDR3 contains 14 residues. CDR3: CASSLGGNDYGYTF. The CDR3 DNA follows: TGTGCCAGCAGCCTTGGGGGGAACGACTATGGCTACACCTTC.

The chain carries TRBV6-5 and TRBJ2-3, with 13 bases identical to TRBD2. V trimming: 6 bases; J trimming: 2 bases; junction bases outside the gene matches: 2. Germline V lookup: CDR1 MNHEY, CDR2 SVGAGI. CDR3 size: 15 residues. CDR3 loop: CASRGTSGTTDTQYF. CDR3 sequence (DNA): TGTGCCAGCAGGGGGACTAGCGGGACCACAGATACGCAGTATTTT.

The chain uses TRBV29-1 and TRBJ1-2, with D possibly being TRBD1 (5 bases). The ends were cut back, 7 bases at V and 3 bases at J, with 15 bases in the middle. The CDR3 length is 13 residues. The germline V gene encodes CDR1 SQVTM and CDR2 ANQGSEA. Here the CDR3 DNA reads TGCAGCGGCGGACGCCTCAGGGACTATGGCTACACCTTC. It codes for CSGGRLRDYGYTF.

The V and J genes are TRBV18 and TRBJ2-2; D is perhaps TRBD1 (6 bases). Germline V gives CDR1 KGHSH, CDR2 LQKENI. The CDR3 has 16 amino acids. Trimming removed 1 base from V and 1 base from J, with 10 bases in between. CDR3: CASSPLRDMNTGELFF. The CDR3 DNA reads TGTGCCAGCTCACCACTCCGGGACATGAACACCGGGGAGCTGTTTTTT.

The chain employs TRBV11-2 and TRBJ2-7, with D possibly being TRBD2 (7 bases). The CDR3 sequence is 14 residues long. Trimming cost V 8 bases and J 0 bases, with 14 bases left between them. Germline V gene lookup returns CDR1 SGHAT and CDR2 FQNNGV. CDR3 sequence (DNA): TGTGCCAGCGCCCCGGGGGGCCCCTCCTACGAGCAGTACTTC. This translates into CASAPGGPSYEQYF.

The rearrangement links TRBV2 to TRBJ2-2; the D gene is possibly TRBD1 (6 bases). Germline V gene data show CDR1 as SNHLY and CDR2 as FYNNEI. CDR3 size: 14 residues. The V gene lost 10 bases and the J gene lost 1 base, with 13 bases spanning the gap. The chain's CDR3 is CATYDRQNTGELFF. The CDR3 DNA follows: TGTGCCACCTACGACAGGCAGAACACCGGGGAGCTGTTTTTT.

The chain couples TRBV19 to TRBJ1-5, with TRBD1 identical over 9 bases. Trimming removed 2 bases from V and 7 bases from J; junction bases left unmatched: 9. CDR3 length: 16 residues. Germline V gene lookup returns CDR1 LNHDA and CDR2 SQIVND (reference sequence). For the CDR3, the DNA is TGTGCCAGTAGTATACCCCGGGGACAGGGACACCAGCCCCAGCATTTT. Its translation: CASSIPRGQGHQPQHF.

The rearrangement links TRBV7-6 to TRBJ2-7, with 8 bases aligning to TRBD2. Per germline, CDR1 SGHVS and CDR2 FNYEAQ. Trimming removed 1 base from V and 9 bases from J; junction bases left unmatched: 11. The CDR3 consists of 15 residues. CDR3 region: CASSLDRAGGGRQYF. The DNA of the CDR3 is TGTGCCAGCAGCTTAGATCGTGCGGGAGGCGGTCGGCAGTACTTC.

Note on this clone: This sample also contains other DNA sequences that code for the same CDR3. The gene calls are TRBV7-9 and TRBJ2-1; D is undetermined. Deletions cut 4 bases from V and 9 bases from J, with 10 bases between. Germline loops: CDR1 SEHNR, CDR2 FQNEAQ (reference sequence). The CDR3 runs to 12 residues. Written as DNA, the CDR3 is TGTGCCAGCAGCTCACCCCCGGGTGAGCAGTTCTTC. Its protein product is CASSSPPGEQFF.

The genes are TRBV7-8 and TRBJ1-3; D call uncertain. CDR3 length equals 13 residues. Germline V CDR1 and CDR2: SGHVS, FQNEAQ. Trimming stripped 0 bases from V and 4 bases from J, with 4 bases between. CDR3 DNA sequence: TGTGCCAGCAGCTTAGCGGCCGGAAACACCATATATTTT. This gives the protein CASSLAAGNTIYF.

This chain connects TRBV27 to TRBJ1-1; 9 bases fit TRBD1. Looked up from germline, CDR1 is MNHEY and CDR2 is SMNVEV (reference sequence). With V trimmed by 7 bases and J by 6 bases, 9 bases remained unmatched. The CDR3 is 14 residues long. The CDR3 spells CASTPTGGAAEAFF. In DNA, the CDR3 is TGTGCCAGCACCCCAACAGGGGGCGCGGCTGAAGCTTTCTTT.

V and J are TRBV7-6 and TRBJ2-1, with D tentatively TRBD1 or TRBD2 (7 bases each). The CDR3 spans 15 residues. Germline values: CDR1 SGHVS, CDR2 FNYEAQ. Trimming removed 5 bases from V and 9 bases from J, with 20 bases in between. CDR3 sequence (DNA): TGTGCCAGCAGCCCCTATCTTGCGGGGGACAGTGAGCAGTTCTTC. Encoded protein: CASSPYLAGDSEQFF.

CDR3 sequence reads: CASSIGAGGSLRDTQYF. The CDR3 DNA follows: TGTGCCAGTAGTATAGGGGCGGGAGGCTCTCTTCGGGATACGCAGTATTTT. The rearrangement uses TRBV19 and TRBJ2-3; 8 bases map to TRBD2. Looked up from germline, CDR1 is LNHDA and CDR2 is SQIVND (reference sequence). The CDR3 is made up of 17 amino acids. V was clipped by 1 base and J by 6 bases; unmatched bases: 12.

This clone appeared a few times. The V and J genes are TRBV7-7 and TRBJ1-2, with D tentatively TRBD1 (6 bases). The CDR3 sequence is 14 residues long. Germline lookup yields CDR1 SSHAT and CDR2 FNYEAQ (reference sequence). The V end was cut by 3 bases, the J end by 3 bases, with 11 bases between. CDR3: CASSFRGADYGYTF. DNA of the CDR3: TGTGCCAGCAGCTTCCGGGGGGCGGACTATGGCTACACCTTC.

The chain has TRBV6-5 and TRBJ1-1; D unresolved. Trimming took 0 bases from V and 4 from J, leaving 9 bases between them. Germline V gene lookup returns CDR1 MNHEY and CDR2 SVGAGI. The CDR3 is made up of 14 amino acids. The CDR3, as DNA: TGTGCCAGCAGTTACTCTTCGTACACCACTGAAGCTTTCTTT. Its translation is CASSYSSYTTEAFF.